Each of the 14 T cell receptor beta chains below was sequenced from the same sample in a study of breast tumors, draining lymph nodes, adjacent tissues. MiXCR, run by TCRdb on the multiplex PCR reads, gives a single entry per CDR3 protein. Among under 25,000 distinct CDR3 sequences, 43% were seen once, and the ten largest hold about 20%. The sample consisted of breast tumor tissue. The origin of the receptors is a female donor with breast cancer. Some clones in this sample may be carry-over from other donors' samples.

In its sample, this clonotype was seen a few times. This chain links TRBV15 with TRBJ2-3; D gene unclear. Germline loops: CDR1 LNHNV, CDR2 YYDKDF (reference sequence). With 0 bases removed from V and 2 bases from J, the gap between germline ends came to 6 bases. The CDR3 loop spans 14 amino acids. The chain's CDR3 is CATSRDRTTDTQYF. The CDR3 bases are TGTGCCACCAGCAGAGATCGTACCACAGATACGCAGTATTTT. The whole variable domain, filled in from reference TRBV15 and TRBJ2-3, reads DAMVIQNPRYQVTQFGKPVTLSCSQTLNHNVMYWYQQKSSQAPKLLFHYYDKDFNNEADTPDNFQSRRPNTSFCFLDIRSPGLGDTAMYLCATSRDRTTDTQYFGPGTRLTVL.

Concerning this clonotype itself: A read error is possible here, since a much larger clone lies one base away. The J gene is TRBJ1-1, the V gene TRBV30; 7 nucleotides match TRBD1. Germline V CDR1 and CDR2: GTSNPN, SVGIG (reference sequence). The J segment lost 11 bases and the V segment lost 8 bases, leaving 17 bases of the junction unmatched. CDR3 length: 13 amino acids. CDR3 protein: CARGTGAPSMAFF. CDR3 nucleotides: TGTGCCCGGGGAACAGGGGCGCCGTCCATGGCTTTCTTT. Variable domain in full (rest from reference TRBV30 and TRBJ1-1): SQTIHQWPATLVQPVGSPLSLECTVEGTSNPNLYWYRQAAGRGLQLLFYSVGIGQISSEVPQNLSASRPQDRQFILSSKKLLLSDSGFYLCARGTGAPSMAFFGQGTRLTVV.

This clonotype was seen ten or more times. The chain uses TRBV10-3 and TRBJ1-3; tentative D call: TRBD1 (6 bases). V lost 4 bases and J lost 3, with 13 bases in between. Germline V gives CDR1 ENHRY, CDR2 SYGVKD. The length of the CDR3 is 15 residues. The CDR3 spells CAISGDRLSGNTIYF. CDR3 coding DNA: TGTGCCATCAGTGGTGACAGGCTGAGTGGAAACACCATATATTTT.

The chain combines TRBV12-3 or TRBV12-4 with TRBJ2-2, with 12 nucleotides matching TRBD1. Germline trimming cut 6 bases from V and 6 bases from J; bases unmatched to any gene: 5. This CDR3 region has 15 residues. The CDR3 DNA reads as TGTGCCAGCAGACCGGGACAGGGGGCGTCCGGGGAGCTGTTTTTT. Its translation is CASRPGQGASGELFF.

This chain connects TRBV28 to TRBJ2-2; no reliable D call. CDR1 and CDR2 from the germline V gene are MDHEN and SYDVKM. The CDR3 is 12 amino acids. Deletions cut 7 bases from V and 2 bases from J, with 5 bases between. CDR3 region: CASTINTGELFF. Here the CDR3 DNA reads TGTGCCAGCACAATTAACACCGGGGAGCTGTTTTTT.

As for this clonotype: One junction end disagrees with the germline gene, perhaps due to a read error. This chain connects TRBV6-1 to TRBJ2-1; D uncertain. The CDR3 sequence is 15 residues long. Germline CDR1 reads MNHNS; CDR2 reads SASEGT. The CDR3 region is CASNNDPTPYNGQSF. The CDR3 DNA reads TGTGCCAGCAACAACGACCCTACCCCCTACAATGGGCAGTCCTTC.

This clonotype was detected many times. V and J are TRBV9 and TRBJ2-1; either TRBD1 or TRBD2 may fit D (5 bases each). Germline V gene sequence: CDR1 SGDLS, CDR2 YYNGEE. V lost 4 bases to trimming and J lost 0 bases, with 11 bases between them. CDR3 length: 15 residues. The CDR3 reads CASSKGTSSYNEQFF. The CDR3 DNA follows: TGTGCCAGCAGCAAGGGGACCAGCTCCTACAATGAGCAGTTCTTC.

The chain recombines TRBV5-1 with TRBJ2-7; D not certain. The CDR3 loop spans 14 amino acids. Per the germline V gene, CDR1 is SGHRS and CDR2 is YFSETQ. V lost 0 bases and J lost 7, with 14 bases in between. This CDR3 reads CASSLGFSPGEQYF. Here the CDR3 DNA reads TGCGCCAGCAGCTTGGGATTTTCCCCTGGGGAGCAGTACTTC. Drawing the rest from reference TRBV5-1 and TRBJ2-7, the complete variable domain is KAGVTQTPRYLIKTRGQQVTLSCSPISGHRSVSWYQQTPGQGLQFLFEYFSETQRNKGNFPGRFSGRQFSNSRSEMNVSTLELGDSALYLCASSLGFSPGEQYFGPGTRLTVT.

This clonotype was detected many times. DNA for the CDR3: TGTGCCAGCAGGGCGGGACAGGGAGTAGGTCAGCCCCAGCATTTT. This encodes CASRAGQGVGQPQHF. This chain connects TRBV12-3 or TRBV12-4 to TRBJ1-5, with TRBD1 matching over 9 bases. With 6 bases clipped from V and 6 bases from J, the junction kept 9 bases outside the gene matches. The CDR3 has 15 amino acids.

The chain employs TRBV6-9 and TRBJ2-2, with 13 positions matching TRBD2. J gave up 8 bases and V 5 bases, and 11 bases lay outside the gene matches. The CDR3 totals 17 residues. Germline-derived CDR1 and CDR2 are MNHGY and SVAAGI. The CDR3 DNA sequence: TGTGCCAGCAGTCCCGGACTAGCGGGAGTCGGGAGAGGGGAGCTGTTTTTT. Protein product: CASSPGLAGVGRGELFF.

The chain has TRBV6-5 and TRBJ2-7, with TRBD2 matching 10 bases. The CDR3 totals 16 residues. Per the germline V gene, CDR1 is MNHEY and CDR2 is SVGAGI. V trimming: 2 bases; J trimming: 6 bases; junction bases outside the gene matches: 10. The CDR3 sequence is CASSYLSGRRVGEQYF. The DNA for the CDR3 is TGTGCCAGCAGTTACCTTAGCGGGAGGAGAGTTGGCGAGCAGTACTTC.

Turning to this clonotype: Because the CDR3 is missing its conserved closing phenylalanine or tryptophan, this is likely a read error. CDR3 sequence (DNA): TGTGCCGGCACCCCGGTAGAAGTTCTACCCTACGAGCAGTACTCC. It is translated as CAGTPVEVLPYEQYS. This chain connects TRBV7-9 to TRBJ2-7; D is undetermined. Between the trimmed V and J ends, which lost 11 bases and 2 bases, there was a span of 22 bases. From germline, CDR1 is SEHNR and CDR2 FQNEAQ (reference sequence). The CDR3 consists of 15 residues.

The chain recombines TRBV2 with TRBJ2-7; D remains unclear. Germline V gene data show CDR1 as SNHLY and CDR2 as FYNNEI. Trimming left V 2 bases short and J 7 bases short, with 15 bases between. The CDR3 is made up of 14 amino acids. CDR3 nucleotides: TGTGCCAGCAGTGAACGACAAGGGTTTAGGGAGCAGTACTTC. It is translated as CASSERQGFREQYF.

By proportion, this clonotype is medium-sized. J is TRBJ2-2 and V is TRBV7-2; 9 nucleotides align to TRBD1. The ends lost 5 bases at V and 5 bases at J; junction bases unmatched: 6. The CDR3 contains 15 residues. The germline CDR1 and CDR2 sequences are SGHTA and FQGNSA. CDR3 DNA sequence: TGTGCCAGCAGCCTGGACAGGGGTTGGACCGGGGAGCTGTTTTTT. It codes for CASSLDRGWTGELFF.